This TCR beta chain was recorded in a study of blood T cell repertoires in COVID-19 (TCRdb year 2020). The study in broad terms: The collaborator samples originated in the United States, Italy and Spain and spanned the acute and convalescent phases of COVID-19. Samples were obtained from the ongoing ImmuneRACE study (first 160 participants) and from 1,000 to 1,500 subjects provided by 6 global collaborators. The material from the prospective study consisted of cDNA or gDNA derived from T cells, B-cell-depleted T cells, or PBMCs. The repertoires were released in a freely available public database intended as a resource for research on the immune response to SARS-CoV-2. Where HLA class I and class II types were available, the types were taken from metadata supplied by the sample provider, not from assay-based typing. Subjects who had been exposed to COVID-19, were actively infected with it, or had recovered from it provided the deeply sampled blood TCRbeta repertoires that made up the dataset. A de-identified subject ID, COVID-19 status, age in years and sex were almost always included in the sample metadata. Study-wide findings and limitations: The quantity of clinical and demographic metadata differed by source and by participant and was supplied without curation.

To note about this clone: Its recognized antigen is unknown. No base-level quality is on record; no much larger clone is a single base apart.

Each collaborating institution followed its own protocols to collect whole blood in K2EDTA tubes. Collaborator samples were shipped for TCRbeta analysis as frozen whole blood, isolated PBMCs, or DNA extracted from either sample type. The germline V end is reduced by 1 base and the J end by 5 bases; junction bases left unmatched: 7. CDR1 and CDR2 are drawn from the germline V gene: LGHNA, YSLEER. The CDR3 holds 16 amino acids from the cysteine to the phenylalanine. The only DNA kept is the CDR3, 48 bases in frame from the first base. TCRbeta CDR3 regions were amplified from genomic DNA using the immunoSEQ Assay, a bias-controlled multiplex PCR. In the source study's methods: The number of nucleated cells in each sample was estimated from the amplification of reference gene primers within the assay. To quantify the absolute abundance of each unique TCRbeta CDR3 rearrangement, sequence reads were collapsed and filtered. Productive Simpson clonality was computed per sample as the square root of Simpson's diversity index over productive rearrangements. Held by TCRdb, this immuneACCESS table contains in-frame sequences only and omits some clones. Under half of the omission traces to an unresolved V gene where checked; the cause of the rest is unknown. Clone size and the V and J calls come from that table; the DNA yielded D and trimming. Across this sample there are 150,000 to 200,000 clones, with over 75% seen only once. Of the sample, around 2.8% is held by the ten largest clones.

This chain joins TRBV4-3 to TRBJ2-1; TRBD2 fits 8 bases in the junction. This TCR was sampled from a woman of 80 years or more with active or convalescent COVID-19. The specimen sequenced was peripheral blood. In nucleotide form, the sequence is TGCGCCAGCAGCCAAGTACATAGCGGGGCCGACAATGAGCAGTTCTTC. Translated, it reads CASSQVHSGADNEQFF.